This TCR beta chain was captured by sequencing in a study of T cells in Graves' hyperthyroidism and ophthalmopathy. The study, taken as a whole, reports: Before onset, by a median of around six months, the model predicted ophthalmopathy.

The CDR3 loop spans 16 amino acids. Germline CDR1 is MDHEN and CDR2 is SYDVKM. Losses at the gene ends were 4 bases for V and 0 bases for J; bases not matched to a gene: 8. Exclusion followed for patients with uncontrolled infection, other autoimmune disease, pregnancy or lactation. The study based diagnoses on clinical symptoms, serum thyroxine and TRAb, thyroid ultrasound and orbital computed tomography. Preceding any ophthalmopathy symptoms, the blood sample dates from first hyperthyroidism diagnosis. RNA transcripts were the template for amplifying TCR beta CDR3 regions. A set of HTBI primers served as the primers for a first-round RT-PCR of the TCR CDR3. Each CDR3 protein gets one entry after TCRdb re-called the multiplex PCR reads with MiXCR. The sample carries roughly 580,000 distinct CDR3 sequences, 14% recorded once. This clonotype was recorded at least ten times. The antigen is undetermined.

The sample comprised blood. The chain is built from TRBV28 and TRBJ1-1; 7 bases fit TRBD1. This receptor was identified in a woman aged 25 to 45 with Graves' hyperthyroidism that later progressed to Graves' ophthalmopathy. The CDR3 coding sequence is TGTGCCAGCAGTTCAGGGGGAAGCGGGATGAACACTGAAGCTTTCTTT. Amino acids: CASSSGGSGMNTEAFF.